The rows below give T cell receptor beta chains drawn from one sample of a study of CD8 T cells in ankylosing spondylitis. MiXCR, run by TCRdb on the 5' RACE reads, gives a single entry per CDR3 protein. Of about 120,000 distinct CDR3 sequences listed, roughly 13% are singletons. The sequencing input was blood, either unsorted or a sorted T cell fraction (not recorded which). The receptors here all came from a female donor with ankylosing spondylitis or in good health (not recorded which). Both conserved end residues are part of each CDR3. Each record gives: D gene, J gene, V gene, clone size, CDR3 protein, CDR3 DNA. A D gene is named only where the DNA matches it firmly. Expanded clones get a size class; other rows say once, few or many, or leave the size out.

>.|TRBJ2-5|TRBV5-1|.
CASSLGSNQETQYF
TGCGCCAGCAGCTTGGGGTCAAACCAAGAGACCCAGTACTTC
>.|TRBJ2-2|TRBV11-2|.
CASSLDRTGGELFF
TGTGCCAGCAGCTTAGATAGGACGGGCGGGGAGCTGTTTTTT
>.|TRBJ2-3|TRBV20-1|few
CSARGSGKGGTDTQYF
TGCAGTGCTAGAGGGAGCGGGAAGGGGGGCACAGATACGCAGTATTTT
>.|TRBJ2-7|TRBV28|.
CASSLGRQEQYF
TGTGCCAGCAGTTTAGGACGCCAAGAGCAGTACTTC
>TRBD1|TRBJ1-2|TRBV5-4|.
CASSLNRGPGYTF
TGTGCCAGCAGCTTGAACAGGGGGCCTGGCTACACCTTC
>TRBD1|TRBJ2-7|TRBV19|.
CASNPRQGPYEQYF
TGTGCCAGTAACCCCCGACAGGGGCCCTACGAGCAGTACTTC
>.|TRBJ2-7|TRBV20-1|many
CSALKVQGIGSYEQYF
TGCAGTGCCTTGAAAGTCCAGGGGATAGGCTCCTACGAGCAGTACTTC
>.|TRBJ2-4|TRBV3-1|many
CASSPGWQGKNIQYF
TGTGCCAGCAGCCCCGGGTGGCAGGGCAAAAACATTCAGTACTTC
>TRBD1|TRBJ2-1|TRBV6-1|many
CASRQPGQGWVYNEQFF
TGTGCCAGCAGGCAACCGGGACAGGGGTGGGTTTACAATGAGCAGTTCTTC
>TRBD2|TRBJ2-1|TRBV12-3/TRBV12-4|.
CASSTLSGGAYNEQFF
TGTGCCAGCAGCACCCTTAGCGGGGGGGCCTACAATGAGCAGTTCTTC
>TRBD1|TRBJ2-2|TRBV12-3/TRBV12-4|few
CASKRGQGAGGELFF
TGTGCCAGCAAGAGGGGACAGGGGGCTGGCGGGGAGCTGTTTTTT
>.|TRBJ2-1|TRBV7-3|many
CASSFGFSSYNEQFF
TGTGCCAGCAGCTTTGGGTTTAGCTCCTACAATGAGCAGTTCTTC
>.|TRBJ2-3|TRBV5-1|.
CASSYRGDTDTQYF
TGCGCCAGCAGCTACCGAGGGGACACAGATACGCAGTATTTT
>TRBD1|TRBJ2-1|TRBV29-1|many
CSVERDRGNEQFF
TGCAGCGTTGAAAGAGACAGGGGCAATGAGCAGTTCTTC
>.|TRBJ1-6|TRBV28|many
CASSGPGSSYNSPLHF
TGTGCCAGCAGTGGTCCAGGAAGCTCCTATAATTCACCCCTCCACTTT
>TRBD2|TRBJ2-3|TRBV12-3/TRBV12-4|many
CASRLAGSTDTQYF
TGTGCCAGCAGACTAGCGGGAAGCACAGATACGCAGTATTTT
>.|TRBJ1-1|TRBV11-2|.
CASSWTTGNTEAFF
TGTGCCAGCAGCTGGACTACAGGGAACACTGAAGCTTTCTTT
>.|TRBJ2-1|TRBV20-1|many
CSARIDAGGRFGYEQFF
TGCAGTGCTAGGATTGACGCTGGGGGGAGATTCGGTTATGAGCAGTTCTTC
>TRBD1|TRBJ1-4|TRBV20-1|.
CSARTLSQGEKLFF
TGCAGTGCTAGAACCTTATCACAGGGGGAAAAACTGTTTTTT
>.|TRBJ2-7|TRBV10-3|few
CASRDNEYEQYF
TGTGCCAGCCGGGACAATGAGTACGAGCAGTACTTC
>.|TRBJ1-6|TRBV5-5|many
CASSSRGDSPLHF
TGTGCCAGCAGCTCCCGGGGCGACTCACCCCTCCACTTT
>.|TRBJ2-7|TRBV29-1|.
CSVGRDRGEQYF
TGCAGCGTTGGCAGGGATAGAGGCGAGCAGTACTTC
>.|TRBJ2-3|TRBV20-1|many
CSANGPGTDTQYF
TGCAGTGCCAATGGACCTGGCACAGATACGCAGTATTTT
>.|TRBJ2-2|TRBV5-1|.
CASSPEGPSNTGELFF
TGCGCCAGCAGCCCCGAAGGGCCGTCCAACACCGGGGAGCTGTTTTTT
>.|TRBJ2-6|TRBV5-1|.
CASSFAPGTSGANVLTF
TGCGCCAGCAGCTTTGCCCCTGGGACATCTGGGGCCAACGTCCTGACTTTC
>.|TRBJ2-3|TRBV5-5|few
CASSRTAFADTQYF
TGTGCCAGCAGCCGGACAGCCTTCGCAGATACGCAGTATTTT
>.|TRBJ1-2|TRBV12-3/TRBV12-4|many
CASSQAVGFNYGYTF
TGTGCCAGCAGTCAAGCGGTAGGGTTTAACTATGGCTACACCTTC
>.|TRBJ2-2|TRBV7-8|many
CASSLTGGAAFF
TGTGCCAGCAGCTTAACCGGGGGTGCGGCGTTTTTT
>.|TRBJ2-3|TRBV5-1|many
CASSLEGGGTDTQYF
TGCGCCAGCAGCTTGGAAGGGGGAGGCACAGATACGCAGTATTTT
>TRBD2|TRBJ2-7|TRBV24-1|many
CATSAMFARTSGRAVYSEQYF
TGTGCCACCAGTGCCATGTTCGCCCGGACTAGCGGGAGGGCCGTTTATAGCGAGCAGTACTTC
>TRBD2|TRBJ2-1|TRBV7-9|.
CASSKIETSGSNEQFF
TGTGCCAGCAGCAAAATTGAGACTAGCGGGTCAAATGAGCAGTTCTTC
>.|TRBJ1-1|TRBV28|many
CASSFRGRMNTEAFF
TGTGCCAGCAGTTTCAGAGGACGGATGAACACTGAAGCTTTCTTT
>.|TRBJ2-1|TRBV20-1|many
CSATGPLSSYNEQFF
TGCAGTGCTACTGGACCTCTGAGCTCCTACAATGAGCAGTTCTTC
>.|TRBJ1-6|TRBV12-3/TRBV12-4|.
CASSLGARVSPLHF
TGTGCCAGCAGTTTAGGCGCCAGGGTCTCACCCCTCCACTTT
>.|TRBJ2-1|TRBV12-2|few
CASRLERGSSYNEQFF
TGTGCAAGTCGCTTAGAGAGGGGAAGCTCCTACAATGAGCAGTTCTTC
>TRBD2|TRBJ2-2|TRBV6-4|many
CASSVSSGRAGSGELFF
TGTGCCAGCAGTGTTTCCAGCGGGAGGGCTGGAAGCGGGGAGCTGTTTTTT
>.|TRBJ2-1|TRBV29-1|many
CSVDDSYNEQFF
TGCAGCGTTGACGATTCCTACAATGAGCAGTTCTTC
>.|TRBJ2-3|TRBV18|.
CASSPQGESTQYF
TGTGCCAGCTCACCACAGGGGGAAAGTACGCAGTATTTT
>TRBD2|TRBJ2-5|TRBV7-2|.
CASKPSGGAGQETQYF
TGTGCCAGCAAACCTAGCGGGGGGGCAGGGCAAGAGACCCAGTACTTC
>.|TRBJ1-1|TRBV3-1|.
CASRGLNTEAFF
TGTGCCAGCAGGGGCCTTAACACTGAAGCTTTCTTT
>TRBD2|TRBJ2-2|TRBV7-2|.
CASSVRLAGDTGELFF
TGTGCCAGCAGCGTCCGACTAGCGGGAGATACCGGGGAGCTGTTTTTT
>.|TRBJ2-1|TRBV20-1|.
CSARDPGQGQRNEQFF
TGCAGTGCTAGAGATCCCGGGCAGGGTCAACGGAATGAGCAGTTCTTC
>TRBD2|TRBJ2-3|TRBV12-3/TRBV12-4|many
CASTYPAGGPDTQYF
TGTGCCAGCACGTACCCAGCGGGGGGGCCTGATACGCAGTATTTT
>.|TRBJ2-7|TRBV18|few
CASSPAGQKSYEQYF
TGTGCCAGCTCACCAGCGGGACAGAAATCCTACGAGCAGTACTTC
>.|TRBJ2-1|TRBV12-3/TRBV12-4|many
CASSLAGVYNEQFF
TGTGCCAGCAGTTTAGCGGGAGTTTACAATGAGCAGTTCTTC
>TRBD2|TRBJ2-1|TRBV7-8|.
CASTNRSAGGPREFNEQFF
TGTGCCAGCACCAACCGGTCGGCGGGGGGGCCTCGAGAGTTCAATGAGCAGTTCTTC
>TRBD2|TRBJ2-1|TRBV5-1|few
CASSLEVAGGYNEQFF
TGCGCCAGCAGCTTGGAAGTAGCGGGGGGATACAATGAGCAGTTCTTC
>TRBD1|TRBJ1-5|TRBV5-1|many
CASSWGPTGSDQPQHF
TGCGCCAGCAGCTGGGGACCGACAGGGTCCGATCAGCCCCAGCATTTT
>.|TRBJ1-2|TRBV20-1|.
CSARVPGRGYGYTF
TGCAGTGCTAGAGTCCCGGGACGGGGCTATGGCTACACCTTC
>.|TRBJ2-5|TRBV1|.
CTSSQEEFQETQYF
TGCACCAGCAGCCAAGAGGAGTTCCAAGAGACCCAGTACTTC
>.|TRBJ2-7|TRBV25-1|few
CASSRDSAGEQYF
TGTGCCAGCAGTAGGGACTCCGCCGGCGAGCAGTACTTC
>.|TRBJ1-6|TRBV6-5|many
CASSYWVGPSSYNSPLHF
TGTGCCAGCAGTTACTGGGTCGGCCCGAGCTCCTATAATTCACCCCTCCACTTT
>TRBD1|TRBJ2-1|TRBV5-8|.
CASSPGQGHNEQFF
TGTGCCAGCAGCCCTGGACAGGGGCACAATGAGCAGTTCTTC
>.|TRBJ1-3|TRBV7-9|few
CASSNYAGNTIYF
TGTGCCAGCAGCAACTACGCTGGAAACACCATATATTTT
>.|TRBJ1-1|TRBV13|.
CASSTRGNTEAFF
TGTGCCAGCAGCACAAGGGGGAACACTGAAGCTTTCTTT
>TRBD2|TRBJ2-1|TRBV10-3|many
CATLTSGGYNEQFF
TGTGCCACCCTAACTAGCGGGGGTTACAATGAGCAGTTCTTC
>.|TRBJ2-1|TRBV7-2|many
CASSQGRLNEQFF
TGTGCCAGCAGCCAGGGACGGCTCAATGAGCAGTTCTTC